Following are 23 T cell receptor beta chains from one sample sequenced in a study of blood T cells in healthy people across ages. Sample-barcoded 5' priming and a J-beta primer mix drove a second PCR of about 6 to 11 cycles. A single record per CDR3 protein comes from TCRdb applying MiXCR to the 5' RACE reads. This table holds 550,000 to 800,000 distinct CDR3 sequences, roughly 32% found once. The sequenced material came from blood. The receptors shown here come from a woman of 80 years or more in good health.

This clonotype was found many times. This rearrangement joins TRBV3-1 to TRBJ2-5; tentatively, D is TRBD2 (5 bases). The CDR3 runs to 13 residues. CDR1 is LGHDT and CDR2 is YNNKEL in the germline V gene (reference sequence). Trimming stripped 2 bases from V and 2 bases from J, with 6 bases between. The CDR3 loop reads CASSQRGQETQYF. In DNA form, the CDR3 reads TGTGCCAGCAGCCAACGGGGTCAAGAGACCCAGTACTTC.

CDR3 sequence: CASSYASSSHDQPQHF. The DNA of the CDR3 is TGTGCCAGCAGTTACGCCTCTTCCAGCCACGATCAGCCCCAGCATTTT. V is TRBV6-2 or TRBV6-3 and J is TRBJ1-5; D is unresolved. V was trimmed by 2 bases and J by 5 bases, leaving 16 bases between them. Germline V gives CDR1 MNHEY, CDR2 SVGEGT. There are 16 residues in the CDR3.

This clonotype was found many times. The J gene is TRBJ2-1, the V gene TRBV20-1; 7 bases fit TRBD1. The ends lost 5 bases at V and 2 bases at J; junction bases unmatched: 6. CDR3 length equals 14 residues. Looked up from germline, CDR1 is DFQATT and CDR2 is SNEGSKA (reference sequence). The DNA for the CDR3 is TGCAGTGCTGGATCCCAGGGGGCCTACAATGAGCAGTTCTTC. Protein sequence: CSAGSQGAYNEQFF.

This clonotype appeared a few times. This chain connects TRBV4-1 to TRBJ2-1; TRBD2 matches 11 bases. The DNA end favors TRBJ2-7, so the J call may be wrong. This CDR3 spans 19 amino acids. The germline CDR1 and CDR2 sequences are MGHRA and YSYEKL. Here the CDR3 reads CASSHQALAGGLAYNEQYF. CDR3 in DNA: TGCGCCAGCAGCCACCAGGCCTTAGCGGGGGGGCTCGCCTACAATGAGCAGTACTTC.

This chain connects TRBV20-1 to TRBJ2-7, with 9 bases that match TRBD2. This CDR3 has 17 residues. Germline V gene sequence: CDR1 DFQATT, CDR2 SNEGSKA (reference sequence). V dropped 0 bases and J dropped 6; count of bases not matched to a gene: 15. Written as DNA, the CDR3 is TGCAGTGCTAGAGACCCGGGTAGCGGGAGCTATGGGAGCGAGCAGTACTTC. It translates to CSARDPGSGSYGSEQYF.

Comment on this clonotype: A much larger clone sits a single nucleotide away, making a read error possible. The chain links TRBV7-6 to TRBJ2-5, with TRBD2 matching 9 bases. V shed 5 bases and J 11 bases; nucleotides not matched to a gene: 15. Germline CDR1 and CDR2: SGHVS and FNYEAQ. The CDR3 runs 15 residues. CDR3 in DNA: TGTGCCAGCAGCCATAGCGGGGGAAAATACAATGAGCAGTACTTC. Translating gives CASSHSGGKYNEQYF.

A note on this clonotype: This CDR3 fails to terminate in the conserved phenylalanine or tryptophan, so it likely reflects a read error. The chain links TRBV20-1 to TRBJ1-5, with 8 bases that match TRBD1. CDR1 and CDR2 (germline): DFQATT, SNEGSKA (reference sequence). V gave up 1 base and J gave up 5 bases; unmatched junction bases: 1. The CDR3 loop spans 13 amino acids. As DNA, the CDR3 is TGCAGTGCTAGAGTACAGGGGGATCAGCCCCAGCATGTT. Translation gives CSARVQGDQPQHV.

The genes are TRBV7-2 and TRBJ2-2; TRBD1 is a possible D gene (6 bases). V gave up 8 bases and J gave up 7 bases, with 20 bases separating them. The CDR3 loop spans 15 amino acids. Germline CDR1 is SGHTA and CDR2 is FQGNSA. The CDR3 is CASALSTGFGGELFF. CDR3 coding DNA: TGTGCCAGCGCTCTGAGTACAGGGTTCGGCGGGGAGCTGTTTTTT.

The chain has TRBV12-3 or TRBV12-4 and TRBJ2-4; possibly TRBD2 for D (5 bases). The CDR3 covers 14 residues. Trimming left V 7 bases short and J 0 bases short, with 10 bases between. In DNA form, the CDR3 reads TGTGCCAGCACGGGAATAATAGCCAAAAACATTCAGTACTTC. It specifies CASTGIIAKNIQYF.

The table lists this clonotype with many counts. This chain joins TRBV7-3 and TRBJ2-4; possibly TRBD1 or TRBD2 for D (5 bases each). The germline V gene has CDR1 SGHTA and CDR2 FQGTGA. V dropped 0 bases and J dropped 3 bases, with 12 bases sitting between them. This CDR3 contains 16 residues. CDR3 sequence: CASSLTGDPNKNIQYF. The CDR3 nucleotides read TGTGCCAGCAGCTTAACGGGGGACCCGAACAAAAACATTCAGTACTTC.

The chain couples TRBV29-1 to TRBJ2-6; 10 bases map to TRBD1. Trimming took 4 bases from V and 0 from J; bases not matched to a gene: 6. The CDR3 has 17 residues. From germline, CDR1 is SQVTM and CDR2 ANQGSEA. This CDR3 is CSVVVTGGASGANVLTF. In DNA form, the CDR3 reads TGCAGCGTTGTGGTGACAGGGGGCGCCTCTGGGGCCAACGTCCTGACTTTC.

V gene TRBV9 combines with J gene TRBJ2-5; D may match TRBD1 or TRBD2 (5 bases each). From germline, CDR1 is SGDLS and CDR2 YYNGEE. The V and J ends lost 5 bases and 5 bases respectively, with 16 bases between them. This CDR3 is 14 amino acids long. CDR3 in amino acids: CASSVGTSRETQYF. The CDR3 DNA follows: TGTGCCAGCAGTGTCGGGACCTCACGGGAGACCCAGTACTTC.

This clonotype was counted ten times or more. The V gene is TRBV7-2, the J gene TRBJ1-2; no clear D. V gave up 4 bases and J gave up 0 bases, with 18 bases separating them. Germline assignment: CDR1 SGHTA and CDR2 FQGNSA. This CDR3 spans 17 amino acids. CDR3 sequence (DNA): TGTGCCAGCAGCTATGAGGCAACCTACACTTCTAACTATGGCTACACCTTC. Encoded protein: CASSYEATYTSNYGYTF.

This chain joins TRBV3-1 and TRBJ2-7; 9 bases match TRBD1. Trimming cost V 6 bases and J 2 bases; bases outside gene matches: 14. CDR3 length equals 17 residues. Per the germline V gene, CDR1 is LGHDT and CDR2 is YNNKEL (reference sequence). The CDR3 loop is CASSFRPPGQGPYEQYF. For the CDR3, the DNA is TGTGCCAGCAGTTTTCGGCCCCCGGGACAGGGTCCCTACGAGCAGTACTTC.

V gene TRBV5-1 combines with J gene TRBJ2-2; 7 nucleotides match TRBD2. The germline V gene has CDR1 SGHRS and CDR2 YFSETQ. The CDR3 runs 16 residues. Unmatched junction bases numbered 6, after V lost 3 bases and J lost 1 base. CDR3 amino acids: CASSSRRGENTGELFF. The CDR3, as DNA: TGCGCCAGCAGCTCTCGCCGGGGGGAGAACACCGGGGAGCTGTTTTTT.

Comments on this clonotype: A much larger clonotype is one base distant, so this may be a read error. The CDR3 loop is CASSRETGPPNYGQYF. CDR3 nucleotide sequence: TGCGCCAGCAGCCGTGAGACAGGGCCTCCTAACTACGGGCAGTACTTC. The gene calls are TRBV5-1 and TRBJ2-7; 7 bases align to TRBD1. The germline V gene has CDR1 SGHRS and CDR2 YFSETQ. The CDR3 consists of 16 residues.

As regards this clonotype: This may arise from a read error, as a much more abundant clone is one base away. CDR3 region: CSARGMATDTRYF. The CDR3 nucleotides read TGCAGTGCTAGGGGAATGGCCACAGATACGCGGTATTTT. The rearrangement joins TRBV20-1 to TRBJ2-3; D remains ambiguous. Per germline, CDR1 DFQATT and CDR2 SNEGSKA (reference sequence). CDR3 size: 13 residues.

This clonotype was picked up many times. The V gene is TRBV2, the J gene TRBJ2-7, with 11 bases lining up with TRBD2. This CDR3 is built from 15 residues. CDR1 and CDR2 from the germline V gene are SNHLY and FYNNEI. J gave up 3 bases and V 2 bases, and 3 bases lay outside the gene matches. CDR3 DNA: TGTGCCAGCAGTGAACTCGGGACTAGCGGCTACGAGCAGTACTTC. Amino acid sequence: CASSELGTSGYEQYF.

This clonotype was found many times. The chain employs TRBV5-1 and TRBJ2-1; weak D call: TRBD1 (5 bases). V was pared by 4 bases and J by 5 bases, with 13 bases between. The germline CDR1 and CDR2 sequences are SGHRS and YFSETQ. This CDR3 contains 14 residues. CDR3 coding DNA: TGCGCCAGCAGCCAGGGCCCACCCGACAATGAGCAGTTCTTC. The encoded protein is CASSQGPPDNEQFF.

This clonotype was counted ten times or more. This chain links TRBV10-3 with TRBJ2-1; 11 bases map to TRBD2. The CDR3 totals 16 residues. The V gene end was trimmed by 5 bases and the J gene end by 8 bases; junction bases not matched to a gene: 11. The V gene's germline CDR1 is ENHRY and CDR2 SYGVKD. The CDR3 nucleotides are TGTGCCATCAGTTCTAGCGGGGGGAGTCGCGAGGATGAGCAGTTCTTC. Translation: CAISSSGGSREDEQFF.

This clonotype was seen more than once but under ten times. V gene TRBV20-1 combines with J gene TRBJ2-5; D is possibly TRBD2 (5 bases). From germline, CDR1 is DFQATT and CDR2 SNEGSKA (reference sequence). The CDR3 consists of 13 residues. V was trimmed by 2 bases and J by 1 base, leaving 8 bases between them. CDR3 region: CSARRGRQETQYF. DNA of the CDR3: TGCAGTGCTAGAAGAGGGCGCCAAGAGACCCAGTACTTC.

In its sample, this clonotype was seen many times. The rearrangement joins TRBV20-1 to TRBJ2-7, with D possibly TRBD2 on 6 matching bases. Trimming removed 6 bases at V and 2 bases at J, with 11 bases between. This CDR3 region has 12 residues. Germline values: CDR1 DFQATT, CDR2 SNEGSKA (reference sequence). CDR3 nucleotide sequence: TGCAGTGCAGGGCGGGGAACCTACGAGCAGTACTTC. This gives the protein CSAGRGTYEQYF.

This clonotype was recorded a few times. This chain connects TRBV6-5 to TRBJ2-1; 12 nucleotides align to TRBD2. Unmatched junction bases numbered 23, after V lost 2 bases and J lost 9 bases. The CDR3 runs 21 residues. Germline V CDR1 and CDR2: MNHEY, SVGAGI. CDR3 amino acids: CASSYLEPTISKLAGGGEQFF. The CDR3 coding sequence is TGTGCCAGCAGTTACCTAGAGCCGACTATCTCTAAACTAGCGGGAGGTGGTGAGCAGTTCTTC.